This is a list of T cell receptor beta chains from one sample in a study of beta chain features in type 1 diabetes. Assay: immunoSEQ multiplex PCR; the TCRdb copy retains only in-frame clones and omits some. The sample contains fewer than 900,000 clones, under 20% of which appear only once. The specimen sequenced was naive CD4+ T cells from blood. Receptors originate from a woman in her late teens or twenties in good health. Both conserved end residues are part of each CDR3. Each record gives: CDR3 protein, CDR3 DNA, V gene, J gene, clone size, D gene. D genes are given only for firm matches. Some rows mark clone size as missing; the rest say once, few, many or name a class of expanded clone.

CASRGGFGELFF	TGTGCCAGCAGGGGCGGGTTTGGGGAGCTGTTTTTT	TRBV6-5	TRBJ2-2	-	-
CASSLGTGLNEQFF	TGCGCCAGCAGCTTAGGGACAGGGTTAAATGAGCAGTTCTTC	TRBV5-1	TRBJ2-1	-	TRBD1
CASSPTGQSVMNEQYF	TGTGCCAGCAGTCCCACTGGACAGAGCGTCATGAACGAGCAGTACTTC	TRBV6-6	TRBJ2-7	-	-
CASSRTPGQGYNEQFF	TGCGCCAGCAGCCGAACACCGGGACAGGGCTACAATGAGCAGTTCTTC	TRBV4-1	TRBJ2-1	once	TRBD1
CASMVRTSGEEQFF	TGTGCCAGCATGGTGCGAACTAGCGGAGAAGAGCAGTTCTTC	TRBV2	TRBJ2-1	few	TRBD2
CASSEWGAEPYGYTF	TGCGCCAGCAGTGAATGGGGGGCCGAACCCTATGGCTACACCTTC	TRBV10-2	TRBJ1-2	-	-
CASSQVPRGVGNTEAFF	TGTGCCAGCAGCCAAGTGCCACGTGGGGTGGGGAACACTGAAGCTTTCTTT	TRBV4-2	TRBJ1-1	few	-
CASSVVGEGGDTQYF	TGTGCCAGCAGCGTAGTCGGGGAGGGAGGAGATACGCAGTATTTT	TRBV9	TRBJ2-3	few	TRBD2
CASSEVWTSGVRAQYF	TGTGCCAGCAGTGAAGTGTGGACTAGCGGAGTGCGGGCCCAGTACTTC	TRBV6-1	TRBJ2-5	-	TRBD2
CASSGGPPLDTQYF	TGTGCCAGCAGTGGGGGGCCCCCTCTAGATACGCAGTATTTT	TRBV2	TRBJ2-3	-	-
CASSVVGTDTQYF	TGTGCCAGCAGCGTGGTTGGCACAGATACGCAGTATTTT	TRBV7-2	TRBJ2-3	few	-
CAISSTGVGTDTQYF	TGTGCCATCAGTTCGACAGGGGTGGGTACAGATACGCAGTATTTT	TRBV10-3	TRBJ2-3	-	TRBD1
CASRDHGTGRSYEQYF	TGTGCCAGCAGAGATCACGGGACAGGTCGTTCCTACGAGCAGTACTTC	TRBV28	TRBJ2-7	-	TRBD1
CASSAGTSGQEPQHF	TGTGCCAGCAGTGCTGGGACCTCGGGGCAGGAGCCCCAGCATTTT	TRBV2	TRBJ1-5	-	-
CASSIPGLYTGELFF	TGTGCCAGCAGTATCCCAGGACTTTACACCGGGGAGCTGTTTTTT	TRBV28	TRBJ2-2	-	-
CASSDPFSRYEQYF	TGTGCCAGCAGCGACCCCTTTTCAAGATACGAGCAGTACTTC	TRBV2	TRBJ2-7	few	-
CASSEVLGAQPQHF	TGTGCCAGCAGTGAAGTGCTTGGGGCTCAGCCCCAGCATTTT	TRBV6-1	TRBJ1-5	-	-
CASSSASGTGGSGTGELFF	TGTGCCAGCAGTTCAGCCTCCGGGACAGGGGGATCGGGCACCGGGGAGCTGTTTTTT	TRBV13	TRBJ2-2	-	TRBD1